These T cell receptor beta chains were read from a single sample in a study of blood T cell repertoires in COVID-19. TCRdb keeps only in-frame clones here, not all; method: immunoSEQ multiplex PCR. The table lists roughly 190,000 clones, roughly 80% of them singletons. Sequenced input: PBMCs or T cells enriched from blood (not recorded which). All receptors come from a woman aged 60-75 years with acute COVID-19. Both conserved end residues are part of each CDR3. The D gene is left open where the match is weak. A clone size is listed for some rows: how often the clone was seen (once, few, many), or a class if it is expanded.

J: TRBJ2-1; D: NA; V: TRBV7-2; size: NA; CDR3: CASSSLGGTSYNEQFF; DNA: TGTGCCAGCAGCTCCCTTGGCGGGACCTCCTACAATGAGCAGTTCTTC
J: TRBJ2-2; D: TRBD1; V: TRBV24-1; size: NA; CDR3: CATTGTGVNTGELFF; DNA: TGTGCCACCACCGGGACAGGGGTGAACACCGGGGAGCTGTTTTTT
J: TRBJ2-1; D: TRBD2; V: TRBV7-9; size: NA; CDR3: CASGLAGGSFNEQFF; DNA: TGTGCCAGCGGACTAGCGGGAGGGAGTTTCAATGAGCAGTTCTTC
J: TRBJ1-3; D: NA; V: TRBV9; size: NA; CDR3: CASTLEGQGGNTIYF; DNA: TGTGCCAGCACCCTAGAGGGCCAGGGGGGAAACACCATATATTTT
J: TRBJ1-3; D: NA; V: TRBV7-2; size: NA; CDR3: CASSSVAGAVGNTIYF; DNA: TGTGCCAGCAGCTCAGTAGCAGGGGCGGTTGGAAACACCATATATTTT
J: TRBJ2-7; D: TRBD2; V: TRBV5-6; size: NA; CDR3: CASSPKGLAGYYEQYF; DNA: TGTGCCAGCAGCCCGAAAGGACTAGCGGGGTACTACGAGCAGTACTTC
J: TRBJ1-4; D: NA; V: TRBV12-3/TRBV12-4; size: NA; CDR3: CASSSTVNEKLFF; DNA: TGTGCCAGCAGTTCGACAGTTAATGAAAAACTGTTTTTT
J: TRBJ1-5; D: NA; V: TRBV18; size: NA; CDR3: CASSPALGNQPQHF; DNA: TGTGCCAGCTCACCGGCCTTGGGCAATCAGCCCCAGCATTTT
J: TRBJ2-2; D: NA; V: TRBV5-1; size: NA; CDR3: CASSLQGPTGELFF; DNA: TGCGCCAGCAGCTTGCAGGGTCCGACCGGGGAGCTGTTTTTT
J: TRBJ1-6; D: TRBD1; V: TRBV6-2/TRBV6-3; size: NA; CDR3: CASSYTTGGGSPLHF; DNA: TGTGCCAGCAGTTACACGACAGGGGGTGGTTCACCCCTCCACTTT
J: TRBJ2-1; D: TRBD2; V: TRBV7-2; size: NA; CDR3: CASSSSGREGNEQFF; DNA: TGTGCCAGCAGTTCCAGCGGGAGGGAAGGCAATGAGCAGTTCTTC
J: TRBJ1-1; D: TRBD1; V: TRBV3-1/TRBV3-2; size: NA; CDR3: CASSQPGGTEAFF; DNA: TGTGCCAGCAGCCAACCAGGGGGAACTGAAGCTTTCTTT
J: TRBJ1-2; D: NA; V: TRBV7-2; size: NA; CDR3: CASKRADYGYTF; DNA: TGTGCCAGCAAGAGGGCGGACTATGGCTACACCTTC
J: TRBJ1-2; D: NA; V: TRBV4-1; size: NA; CDR3: CASSQLSRGRVDPGYGYTF; DNA: TGCGCCAGCAGCCAATTATCAAGGGGTCGGGTAGATCCCGGGTATGGCTACACCTTC
J: TRBJ2-1; D: NA; V: TRBV14; size: NA; CDR3: CASSPQQAGLGEQFF; DNA: TGTGCCAGCAGCCCTCAACAAGCGGGCCTTGGAGAGCAGTTCTTC
J: TRBJ2-1; D: TRBD2; V: TRBV23-1; size: few; CDR3: CASSQAGGPEYNEQFF; DNA: TGCGCCAGCAGTCAAGCGGGAGGGCCGGAGTACAATGAGCAGTTCTTC
J: TRBJ1-5; D: NA; V: TRBV6-1; size: NA; CDR3: CASSDRWSQHF; DNA: TGTGCCAGCAGTGATAGATGGTCCCAGCATTTT
J: TRBJ1-2; D: NA; V: TRBV28; size: NA; CDR3: CASSPEEWLGYTF; DNA: TGTGCCAGCAGTCCGGAGGAATGGTTGGGCTACACCTTC
J: TRBJ2-1; D: TRBD2; V: TRBV10-3; size: NA; CDR3: CASGSLNEQFF; DNA: TGTGCTAGCGGGAGTTTGAATGAGCAGTTCTTC
J: TRBJ2-5; D: NA; V: TRBV28; size: NA; CDR3: CASSFAAGGETQYF; DNA: TGTGCCAGCAGTTTCGCGGCGGGCGGAGAGACCCAGTACTTC
J: TRBJ2-7; D: NA; V: TRBV2; size: NA; CDR3: CASRRDTEIYEQYF; DNA: TGTGCCAGCAGGAGGGACACGGAAATCTACGAGCAGTACTTC
J: TRBJ1-5; D: NA; V: TRBV6-2/TRBV6-3; size: NA; CDR3: CASSNRDNLQPQHF; DNA: TGTGCCAGCAGCAACCGGGACAACCTTCAGCCCCAGCATTTT
J: TRBJ1-4; D: NA; V: TRBV28; size: NA; CDR3: CASISTVATNEKLFF; DNA: TGTGCCAGCATTAGTACGGTTGCAACTAATGAAAAACTGTTTTTT
J: TRBJ2-1; D: NA; V: TRBV11-2; size: NA; CDR3: CASSLDSQDEQFF; DNA: TGTGCCAGCAGCTTAGATAGCCAAGACGAGCAGTTCTTC
J: TRBJ1-1; D: NA; V: TRBV18; size: NA; CDR3: CASSPKRQNTEAFF; DNA: TGTGCCAGCTCACCTAAACGACAGAACACTGAAGCTTTCTTT
J: TRBJ2-3; D: NA; V: TRBV27; size: NA; CDR3: CASSQQGTDTQYF; DNA: TGTGCCAGCAGCCAGCAGGGAACAGATACGCAGTATTTT
J: TRBJ2-3; D: NA; V: TRBV4-2; size: few; CDR3: CASSLGSGSGTDTQYF; DNA: TGTGCCAGCAGCCTAGGAAGTGGGAGTGGAACAGATACGCAGTATTTT
J: TRBJ2-7; D: NA; V: TRBV27; size: NA; CDR3: CASSSEGVPSSYEQYF; DNA: TGTGCCAGCAGCTCTGAGGGCGTCCCGAGCTCCTACGAGCAGTACTTC
J: TRBJ1-1; D: TRBD1; V: TRBV5-4; size: NA; CDR3: CASSLDRGSPEAFF; DNA: TGTGCCAGCAGCTTGGACAGGGGGTCCCCCGAAGCTTTCTTT
J: TRBJ2-2; D: NA; V: TRBV30; size: NA; CDR3: CAWSVLMKDWSRGGELFF; DNA: TGTGCCTGGAGTGTACTAATGAAGGACTGGTCGAGAGGAGGGGAGCTGTTTTTT
J: TRBJ1-4; D: NA; V: TRBV4-3; size: NA; CDR3: CASSPRGATNEKLFF; DNA: TGCGCCAGCAGCCCGCGAGGTGCAACTAATGAAAAACTGTTTTTT
J: TRBJ2-5; D: TRBD2; V: TRBV5-1; size: NA; CDR3: CASSLGLAGESSQYF; DNA: TGCGCCAGCAGCTTGGGACTAGCGGGCGAGTCGAGCCAGTACTTC
J: TRBJ1-5; D: TRBD1; V: TRBV6-5; size: few; CDR3: CASSMTGAANQPQHF; DNA: TGTGCCAGCTCCATGACAGGGGCGGCCAATCAGCCCCAGCATTTT
J: TRBJ1-1; D: TRBD1; V: TRBV7-8; size: NA; CDR3: CASSSKPGQKMNTEAFF; DNA: TGTGCCAGCAGCTCGAAACCGGGACAGAAGATGAACACTGAAGCTTTCTTT
J: TRBJ2-3; D: NA; V: TRBV30; size: NA; CDR3: CAWSVGGADTQYF; DNA: TGTGCCTGGAGCGTTGGAGGGGCAGATACGCAGTATTTT
J: TRBJ2-3; D: TRBD1; V: TRBV7-2; size: NA; CDR3: CASSQDRGPDTQYF; DNA: TGTGCCAGCAGCCAAGACAGGGGGCCGGATACGCAGTATTTT
J: TRBJ2-7; D: NA; V: TRBV10-1; size: NA; CDR3: CASSETWGRQYF; DNA: TGCGCCAGCAGTGAGACCTGGGGCAGGCAGTACTTC
J: TRBJ1-4; D: NA; V: TRBV19; size: NA; CDR3: CATRSPGQTEKLFF; DNA: TGTGCCACCCGATCCCCTGGGCAGACTGAAAAACTGTTTTTT
J: TRBJ2-5; D: TRBD2; V: TRBV27; size: few; CDR3: CASSSLVGLAGNKETQYF; DNA: TGTGCCAGCAGTTCCCTAGTGGGACTAGCGGGAAATAAAGAGACCCAGTACTTC
J: TRBJ2-3; D: NA; V: TRBV11-3; size: NA; CDR3: CASSRGASTDTQYF; DNA: TGTGCCAGCAGCCGCGGGGCTAGCACAGATACGCAGTATTTT
J: TRBJ1-6; D: TRBD1; V: TRBV3-1/TRBV3-2; size: NA; CDR3: CASRGTGGRNSPLHF; DNA: TGTGCCAGCCGAGGAACAGGGGGCAGGAATTCACCCCTCCACTTT
J: TRBJ2-2; D: NA; V: TRBV19; size: NA; CDR3: CASSLGAAGELFF; DNA: TGTGCCAGTAGTTTGGGGGCCGCCGGGGAGCTGTTTTTT
J: TRBJ2-7; D: TRBD2; V: TRBV5-1; size: NA; CDR3: CASSLGGTSGAYEQYF; DNA: TGCGCCAGCAGCTTGGGGGGGACTAGCGGAGCCTACGAGCAGTACTTC
J: TRBJ2-1; D: TRBD1; V: TRBV4-1; size: NA; CDR3: CASSRTLGQGAYNEQFF; DNA: TGCGCCAGCAGCCGGACTCTCGGACAGGGAGCCTACAATGAGCAGTTCTTC
J: TRBJ1-2; D: NA; V: TRBV7-2; size: NA; CDR3: CASSSDLRGAPQLIWGYTF; DNA: TGTGCCAGCAGCTCCGACCTCAGGGGAGCTCCACAACTTATCTGGGGCTACACCTTC
J: TRBJ1-1; D: TRBD1; V: TRBV5-6; size: NA; CDR3: CASSMPGGNTEAFF; DNA: TGTGCCAGCAGCATGCCAGGGGGAAACACTGAAGCTTTCTTT
J: TRBJ1-6; D: NA; V: TRBV6-5; size: NA; CDR3: CASSPTTRQSVDF; DNA: TGTGCCAGCAGTCCCACCACCCGACAGAGCGTGGACTTT
J: TRBJ1-2; D: NA; V: TRBV24-1; size: NA; CDR3: CATSRDGSYGYTF; DNA: TGTGCCACCAGCCGGGATGGTAGCTATGGCTACACCTTC
J: TRBJ2-7; D: TRBD2; V: TRBV5-4; size: NA; CDR3: CAGGTSGSLYEQYF; DNA: TGTGCCGGCGGGACTAGCGGGAGTTTATATGAGCAGTACTTC
J: TRBJ1-1; D: NA; V: TRBV6-6; size: NA; CDR3: CASMDFVEAFF; DNA: TGTGCCAGCATGGATTTTGTGGAGGCTTTCTTT
J: TRBJ2-7; D: NA; V: TRBV24-1; size: NA; CDR3: CATSRGEGREQYF; DNA: TGTGCCACCAGTCGCGGGGAAGGGCGCGAGCAGTACTTC
J: TRBJ1-6; D: NA; V: TRBV19; size: NA; CDR3: CASSHILPSGGPLHF; DNA: TGTGCCAGTAGCCATATTTTGCCAAGCGGCGGACCCCTCCACTTT
J: TRBJ1-3; D: TRBD1; V: TRBV4-3; size: NA; CDR3: CASSQDILWDRFGNTIYF; DNA: TGCGCCAGCAGCCAAGATATATTGTGGGACAGGTTTGGAAACACCATATATTTT
J: TRBJ1-4; D: TRBD1; V: TRBV30; size: NA; CDR3: CAWSMQDRVREKLFF; DNA: TGTGCCTGGAGTATGCAGGACAGGGTCCGGGAAAAACTGTTTTTT
J: TRBJ1-4; D: NA; V: TRBV7-2; size: NA; CDR3: CASSLVRGEKLFF; DNA: TGTGCCAGCAGCTTAGTTAGGGGTGAAAAACTGTTTTTT
J: TRBJ1-1; D: NA; V: TRBV5-7; size: NA; CDR3: CASSPPTTNTEAFF; DNA: TGTGCCAGCAGCCCTCCTACCACGAACACTGAAGCTTTCTTT
J: TRBJ2-3; D: TRBD2; V: TRBV9; size: few; CDR3: CASSAAPVGGGEDTQYF; DNA: TGTGCCAGCAGCGCCGCCCCTGTGGGGGGGGGAGAAGATACGCAGTATTTT
J: TRBJ2-1; D: TRBD2; V: TRBV7-9; size: NA; CDR3: CASRTSGGAINEQFF; DNA: TGTGCCAGCAGAACTAGCGGGGGGGCAATCAATGAGCAGTTCTTC
J: TRBJ1-2; D: TRBD1; V: TRBV6-2/TRBV6-3; size: NA; CDR3: CASSPRQGAFVYGYTF; DNA: TGTGCCAGCAGTCCAAGACAGGGGGCGTTTGTCTATGGCTACACCTTC
J: TRBJ1-2; D: NA; V: TRBV27; size: few; CDR3: CAKTPRVGYTF; DNA: TGTGCCAAAACCCCCAGGGTTGGCTACACCTTC